Following are 10 T cell receptor beta chains from one sample sequenced in a study of CD8+ T cells in alopecia areata. Following RNA extraction, reverse transcription yielded cDNA that acted as the sequencing template. Sequenced by immunoSEQ multiplex PCR; TCRdb stores in-frame clones only, minus some. The sample comprises 170,000 or so clones, around 60% of which are singletons, and 10% to 15% rests with the top ten. Noted treatment: oral pan-JAK inhibitor, 5-10 mg twice daily. The input for sequencing was CD8+ T cells sorted from blood, taken at week 24, from a patient treated with tofacitinib. Source of these receptors: a human donor with alopecia areata.

This clone was counted a few times. The genes are TRBV14 and TRBJ2-7; D unresolved. The germline V gene has CDR1 SGHDN and CDR2 FVKESK. V gave up 1 base and J gave up 3 bases, with 10 bases separating them. CDR3 size: 14 residues. CDR3 in amino acids: CASSQVNNDYEQYF. The CDR3 DNA follows: TGTGCCAGCAGCCAAGTAAACAATGACTACGAGCAGTACTTC.

The rearrangement joins TRBV21-1 to TRBJ2-5; the D call in the table, TRBD1, was not verified against the DNA. TRBV21-1 represents a pseudogene. CDR3 size: 16 residues. In nucleotides, the CDR3 is TGTGCCAGCAGCAAAGTCATGGGGGCTACCCAAGAGACCCAGTACTTC. As protein: CASSKVMGATQETQYF.

The J gene is TRBJ2-1, the V gene TRBV7-4; 14 bases align to TRBD2. The CDR3 sequence is 16 residues long. The trim removed 5 bases at V and 5 bases at J, leaving 5 bases unmatched. Germline values: CDR1 SGHVT, CDR2 SQSDAQ. Here the CDR3 reads CASSLSGLAGDNEQFF. The CDR3 DNA reads as TGTGCCAGCAGCCTATCGGGACTAGCGGGAGACAATGAGCAGTTCTTC.

This chain joins TRBV6-1 and TRBJ2-1, with D perhaps given as TRBD1 or TRBD2 (5 bases each). The V end was cut by 2 bases, the J end by 9 bases, with 14 bases between. CDR3 length equals 14 residues. CDR1 and CDR2 from the germline V gene are MNHNS and SASEGT. The CDR3 DNA is TGTGCCAGCAGTGAAAAGGTGTTGGGGACTGAGCAGTTCTTC. It codes for CASSEKVLGTEQFF.

The chain couples TRBV18 to TRBJ1-5; D gene unclear. Deletions cut 6 bases from V and 2 bases from J, with 11 bases between. Germline V gives CDR1 KGHSH, CDR2 LQKENI. The CDR3 is 14 residues long. CDR3 sequence reads: CASSLGYRNQPQHF. Here the CDR3 DNA reads TGTGCCAGCTCTCTGGGGTACCGCAATCAGCCCCAGCATTTT.

This chain uses TRBV29-1 with TRBJ2-2, with a possible D match to TRBD2 (5 bases). Germline V gene data show CDR1 as SQVTM and CDR2 as ANQGSEA. The CDR3 totals 12 residues. V was cut by 4 bases and J by 6 bases, with 9 bases left in between. The CDR3, as DNA: TGCAGCGTTGCCGGGGTTGCCGGGGAGCTGTTTTTT. Encoded protein: CSVAGVAGELFF.

This chain links TRBV4-1 with TRBJ2-5; D might be TRBD1 (6 bases). The CDR3 has 16 amino acids. The germline CDR1 and CDR2 sequences are MGHRA and YSYEKL. With 1 base removed from V and 5 bases from J, the gap between germline ends came to 17 bases. The CDR3 region is CASSQVQGQTGETQYF. The DNA for the CDR3 is TGCGCCAGCAGCCAAGTTCAAGGACAGACCGGGGAGACCCAGTACTTC.

As concerns this clone: The germline gene is not matched at one end of the junction; a read error may be the cause. This chain links TRBV4-1 with TRBJ2-5; 8 positions match TRBD2. Germline CDR1 reads MGHRA; CDR2 reads YSYEKL. The CDR3 runs to 12 residues. CDR3 in DNA: TGCGCCAGCAGCCAAACAGGGACTAGTAGGGACTTC. Protein sequence: CASSQTGTSRDF.

This clone came up a few times. An end of the junction does not agree with germline; a read error may underlie this. The rearrangement joins TRBV4-1 to TRBJ1-1, with TRBD1 as a possible D gene (5 bases). CDR3 length: 11 amino acids. Per the germline V gene, CDR1 is MGHRA and CDR2 is YSYEKL. The CDR3 sequence is CASSQGARALF. CDR3 bases: TGCGCCAGCAGCCAAGGTGCCAGGGCCTTATTT.

This clone was found a few times. The chain is built from TRBV5-1 and TRBJ2-5, with 8 bases that match TRBD2. This CDR3 is built from 14 residues. V lost 6 bases to trimming and J lost 1 base; unmatched junction nucleotides: 5. Germline V gene sequence: CDR1 SGHRS, CDR2 YFSETQ. DNA of the CDR3: TGCGCCAGCACCGCGGGGGGCTCCCAAGAGACCCAGTACTTC. Its protein product is CASTAGGSQETQYF.